This paragraph reports one T cell receptor (beta chain). This receptor's antigen is unknown. Nothing much larger sits one base from this clone, and base qualities are not available. The record originates from a study of shared T cell receptors in the human thymus (dated by TCRdb to the early 2020s). Broadly, across the study: The study examined how the human thymus generates shared, self-reactive T-cell receptor alpha chains.

The trim is 7 bases for V and 0 bases for J, with a gap of 13 bases between the germline ends. The CDR3 holds 14 amino acids from the cysteine to the phenylalanine. The DNA shown is the 42-base CDR3, in frame from base 1. CDR1 SGHRS and CDR2 YFSETQ are derived from the germline V gene. Library creation used the immunoSEQ multiplex PCR assay. The source is immuneACCESS, and TCRdb retained only in-frame sequences with V and J called. Part of the clones is not carried over; for the studies checked, unresolved V genes explain less than half of this, and the remainder is unexplained. This sample holds about 660,000 clones; roughly 90% were observed only once. The top ten clonotypes cover 0.0095% to 0.011% of the sample. This sample was also put to use in a study of human thymus T cells. The second study's paper adds: The donors were immunologically healthy infants in Finland who had open corrective cardiac surgery for congenital heart defects. Thymus tissue was obtained as surgical resects removed during corrective cardiac surgery. V and J gene segment usage appeared biased in both thymic and peripheral blood repertoires. The related research reported highly overlapping thymic TCR repertoires among unrelated individuals. TCR alpha and beta repertoires from seven to nine infant thymus samples and four related peripheral blood samples were characterized in the study. The infant donors were about 6 to 244 days old, and the cohort included about 6 males and two females. Thymocytes were released mechanically from tissue and stored at -70 °C as pellets of 10-30 million cells. A QIAsymphony instrument was used to extract genomic DNA from the frozen cell pellets. TCRB and TCRAD loci were amplified from a standardized quantity of quality-controlled genomic DNA using the immunoSEQ multiplex PCR assay. The V(D)J region was spanned by amplicons of a length sufficient to cover the CDR3 and to identify V and J genes. Amplicon sequencing was performed on an Illumina platform through the commercial immunoSEQ service. Primer bias and sequencing errors were corrected using previously described methods, and TCRAD and TCRB definitions followed the IMGT database. Analysis of the repertoires was done with immunoSEQ Analyzer 3.0 and VDJTools and included basic statistics, V/J segment usage, diversity estimates, rarefaction and pairwise overlap. Diversity was estimated with Chao1, ChaoE, Efron-Thisted, Shannon and inverse Simpson indices, and also on datasets down-sampled to the smallest sample. Repertoire overlap used strict matching of CDR3 nucleotide sequence, V gene and J gene, with Jaccard-based multidimensional scaling clustering. On average, roughly 800,000 unique TCRB clonotypes were obtained from thymus samples, compared with about 84,000 from blood samples.

This chain is built from TRBV5-1 and TRBJ1-1, with the D gene not confidently named. Sequencing was carried out using thymocytes. This sequence was found in a boy under two years old with a congenital heart defect. Donor details come from another sample of the same person, matched by shared clones. CDR3 reads: CASREMGLNTEAFF. The sequenced DNA is TGCGCCAGCCGAGAGATGGGCTTGAACACTGAAGCTTTCTTT.